These 18 T cell receptor beta chains were all obtained from the same sample, sequenced in a study of shared T cell receptors in the human thymus. TCRdb's table, derived via immunoSEQ multiplex PCR, lists solely in-frame clones and lacks some. The sample lists 500,000 to 850,000 clones, 87% occurring once. The sample also formed part of further work on human thymus T cells.

Source material: thymocytes. The receptors stem from a boy younger than two with a congenital heart defect.

This clone has just one count. The rearrangement uses TRBV4-1 and TRBJ1-5; D may be TRBD1 (5 bases). CDR1 and CDR2 from the germline V gene are MGHRA and YSYEKL. With 0 bases removed from V and 0 bases from J, the gap between germline ends came to 9 bases. The CDR3 sequence is 16 residues long. CDR3 in amino acids: CASSQDLGLSNQPQHF. The DNA of the CDR3 is TGCGCCAGCAGCCAAGATCTGGGGCTTAGCAATCAGCCCCAGCATTTT.

In DNA form, the CDR3 reads TGTGCCAGCCGTGGTAAAAGCAATCAGCCCCAGCATTTT. Its translation is CASRGKSNQPQHF. The chain employs TRBV6-1 and TRBJ1-5; D gene unclear. With 8 bases removed from V and 1 base from J, the gap between germline ends came to 9 bases. CDR3 length: 13 residues. From germline, CDR1 is MNHNS and CDR2 SASEGT.

The V gene is TRBV4-3, the J gene TRBJ2-7; TRBD1 is a possible D gene (6 bases). The CDR3 has 15 residues. Per the germline V gene, CDR1 is LGHNA and CDR2 is YSLEER. The V gene lost 0 bases and the J gene lost 4 bases, with 13 bases spanning the gap. DNA for the CDR3: TGCGCCAGCAGCCAAGACCAGGGGATTAGTTACGAGCAGTACTTC. Its protein product is CASSQDQGISYEQYF.

This chain joins TRBV14 and TRBJ2-1; 15 bases line up with TRBD2. V was clipped by 4 bases and J by 5 bases; unmatched bases: 6. Germline V gives CDR1 SGHDN, CDR2 FVKESK. The CDR3 runs to 17 residues. The CDR3 loop reads CASSPRTSGRANNEQFF. The CDR3 DNA sequence: TGTGCCAGCAGCCCTCGGACTAGCGGGAGGGCCAACAATGAGCAGTTCTTC.

V is TRBV4-3 and J is TRBJ2-7; TRBD1 is a possible D gene (5 bases). V was cut by 0 bases and J by 5 bases, with 20 bases left in between. In germline, CDR1 is LGHNA, CDR2 YSLEER. The CDR3 has 17 amino acids. CDR3 sequence: CASSQDGVGALFHEQYF. The CDR3, as DNA: TGCGCCAGCAGCCAAGATGGAGTAGGGGCCCTTTTCCACGAGCAGTACTTC.

V usage is TRBV28 and J usage is TRBJ1-1; 9 nucleotides align to TRBD1. The CDR3 spans 17 residues. Germline-derived CDR1 and CDR2 are MDHEN and SYDVKM. V dropped 6 bases and J dropped 0; count of bases not matched to a gene: 11. The CDR3, as DNA: TGTGCCAGCAGCCGACAGGGGGATTATACCATGAACACTGAAGCTTTCTTT. Translation: CASSRQGDYTMNTEAFF.

V usage is TRBV28 and J usage is TRBJ1-5; a possible D gene is TRBD1 (5 bases). Deletions cut 3 bases from V and 0 bases from J, with 15 bases between. Germline V gene data show CDR1 as MDHEN and CDR2 as SYDVKM. The CDR3 runs to 17 residues. Here the CDR3 reads CASSFPSLDSSNQPQHF. Written as DNA, the CDR3 is TGTGCCAGCAGTTTCCCCTCATTAGACAGTAGCAATCAGCCCCAGCATTTT.

The rearrangement joins TRBV15 to TRBJ2-7; 16 bases match TRBD2. The CDR3 has 19 residues. Per the germline V gene, CDR1 is LNHNV and CDR2 is YYDKDF (reference sequence). Trimming at V came to 2 bases and at J to 5 bases, leaving 12 bases not matched to a gene. The CDR3 loop reads CATSRSGTSGGVRIDEQYF. CDR3 DNA: TGTGCCACCAGCAGAAGTGGGACTAGCGGGGGGGTAAGGATCGACGAGCAGTACTTC.

This sequence joins TRBV7-9 and TRBJ2-2; D is uncertain. This CDR3 has 16 residues. The ends were cut back, 1 base at V and 7 bases at J, with 16 bases in the middle. Looked up from germline, CDR1 is SEHNR and CDR2 is FQNEAQ (reference sequence). The CDR3: CASSLGRLLVHGELFF. CDR3 bases: TGTGCCAGCAGCTTAGGTCGTTTGCTAGTTCACGGGGAGCTGTTTTTT.

This chain joins TRBV7-9 and TRBJ2-3, with TRBD1 as a possible D gene (5 bases). Germline V gene sequence: CDR1 SEHNR, CDR2 FQNEAQ (reference sequence). V was trimmed by 1 base and J by 13 bases, leaving 18 bases between them. The length of the CDR3 is 14 residues. The CDR3: CASSLVQAQGEKYF. In DNA form, the CDR3 reads TGTGCCAGCAGCTTAGTCCAAGCGCAGGGCGAAAAGTATTTT.

This chain uses TRBV6-5 with TRBJ1-2, with TRBD1 matching over 9 bases. V lost 5 bases to trimming and J lost 3 bases; unmatched junction nucleotides: 7. The length of the CDR3 is 15 residues. Germline V gene sequence: CDR1 MNHEY, CDR2 SVGAGI. The CDR3 is CASSPGTGNDYGYTF. The CDR3 DNA reads TGTGCCAGCAGTCCCGGGACAGGGAACGACTATGGCTACACCTTC.

The CDR3 loop is CASSLVLAGGTYEQYF. As DNA, the CDR3 is TGTGCCAGCAGCTTAGTACTAGCGGGAGGTACCTACGAGCAGTACTTC. V gene TRBV11-3 combines with J gene TRBJ2-7, with 12 bases identical to TRBD2. The germline V gene encodes CDR1 SGHNT and CDR2 YENEEA. V trimming: 1 base; J trimming: 2 bases; junction bases outside the gene matches: 3. This CDR3 contains 16 residues.

This clone was counted a single time. This same CDR3 is encoded by further DNA sequences in the sample. The genes are TRBV5-1 and TRBJ2-3; D call uncertain. This CDR3 region has 14 residues. CDR1 and CDR2 (germline): SGHRS, YFSETQ. V lost 2 bases and J 0 bases, leaving 7 bases between the germline ends. The CDR3 protein is CASSFSGSTDTQYF. As DNA, the CDR3 is TGCGCCAGCAGCTTTTCCGGGAGCACAGATACGCAGTATTTT.

CDR3 sequence reads: CASSLSSSDRGSGELFF. The CDR3 DNA is TGTGCCAGCAGTTTATCGTCTTCGGACAGGGGGTCCGGGGAGCTGTTTTTT. The chain has TRBV27 and TRBJ2-2, with TRBD1 matching over 10 bases. Germline V gene lookup returns CDR1 MNHEY and CDR2 SMNVEV (reference sequence). The junction had 7 bases not matched to a gene; V was cut back by 0 bases and J by 6 bases. This CDR3 is built from 17 residues.

This chain uses TRBV5-1 with TRBJ2-7; 10 bases fit TRBD1. Looked up from germline, CDR1 is SGHRS and CDR2 is YFSETQ. The CDR3 is 17 amino acids. J gave up 5 bases and V 4 bases, and 15 bases lay outside the gene matches. The chain's CDR3 is CASSRDGGGQGSHEQYF. The CDR3 nucleotides are TGCGCCAGCAGCAGGGACGGAGGGGGACAGGGGTCCCACGAGCAGTACTTC.

V and J are TRBV9 and TRBJ1-2; D is undetermined. Germline-derived CDR1 and CDR2 are SGDLS and YYNGEE. The CDR3 totals 14 residues. V lost 3 bases and J 1 base, leaving 10 bases between the germline ends. DNA for the CDR3: TGTGCCAGCAGCGCCGACACCAGTAACTATGGCTACACCTTC. Its protein is CASSADTSNYGYTF. Complete variable domain (other parts from reference TRBV9 and TRBJ1-2): DSGVTQTPKHLITATGQRVTLRCSPRSGDLSVYWYQQSLDQGLQFLIQYYNGEERAKGNILERFSAQQFPDLHSELNLSSLELGDSALYFCASSADTSNYGYTFGSGTRLTVV.

The rearrangement links TRBV4-3 to TRBJ2-1; 7 bases map to TRBD1. Per germline, CDR1 LGHNA and CDR2 YSLEER. With 2 bases clipped from V and 0 bases from J, the junction kept 7 bases outside the gene matches. This CDR3 region has 17 residues. CDR3 region: CASSQRGQGSSYNEQFF. CDR3 nucleotide sequence: TGCGCCAGCAGCCAAAGGGGGCAGGGTAGCTCCTACAATGAGCAGTTCTTC.

The chain recombines TRBV6-1 with TRBJ1-4; D gene ambiguous. Germline assignment: CDR1 MNHNS and CDR2 SASEGT. V was trimmed by 6 bases and J by 8 bases, leaving 10 bases between them. CDR3 size: 12 residues. Here the CDR3 DNA reads TGTGCCAGCAGGGAGGACTCGGAAAAACTGTTTTTT. Amino acid sequence: CASREDSEKLFF.